This paragraph reports one TCR beta chain. What it binds is not known. This record belongs to a study of shared clonotypes between healthy human individuals. At the level of the study: For every donor, three CD4 naive, three CD4 memory, two CD8 naive and one CD8 memory plates were used.

The naive CD8 fraction comprised CD45RO-negative cells positively selected for CCR7 and excluded terminally differentiated effector memory CD45RA+ cells. Findings of the study overall: The generation probabilities recorded for non-shared clonotypes fell below those of clonotypes shared by all four donors.

CDR3 length: 13 amino acids. CDR1 and CDR2 from the germline V gene are MNHEY and SMNVEV (reference sequence). The ends were cut back, 6 bases at V and 0 bases at J, with 9 bases in the middle. The data were produced by immunoSEQ multiplex PCR, yet TCRdb's version contains in-frame clones alone and is incomplete. The data show a few million clones, with 90% to 95% seen just once and more than 1.5% held by the top ten. The chain uses TRBV27 and TRBJ2-7; D not certain. Sequenced: naive CD8+ T cells from PBMCs. The receptor was isolated from a man between 18 and 29 years old in good health. Some clones in this sample may be carry-over from other donors' samples. For the CDR3, the DNA is TGTGCCAGCAGCGGAGACACCTCCTACGAGCAGTACTTC. Translating gives CASSGDTSYEQYF.